These T cell receptor beta chains were read from a single sample in a study of T cell repertoires in cytomegalovirus infection. The antigens these receptors bind are not known. TCRdb redid the calling of the reads with MiXCR, one entry per CDR3 protein. The sample includes fewer than 850,000 distinct CDR3 sequences, about 28% seen only once; the top ten take about an eighth. The sequencing used cultured CD8+ T cells from PBMCs, collected from culture after CMV antigen stimulation. The origin of the receptors is a human donor in good health (CMV status not recorded). Some clones in this sample may be carry-over from other donors' samples. CDR3s include the opening cysteine and the closing phenylalanine or tryptophan. Fields, in order: V gene, clone size, J gene, D gene, CDR3 DNA, CDR3 protein. D genes are given only for firm matches. The listing skips clone size in some rows; elsewhere it reads once, few, many or a size class.

TRBV20-1	NA	TRBJ1-2	NA	TGCAGTGCTAGCATAGTCGGCCATGGCTACACCTTC	CSASIVGHGYTF
TRBV15	few	TRBJ2-4	NA	TGTGCCACCAGCAGAGATAGGGGCTTGACCAAAAACATTCAGTACTTC	CATSRDRGLTKNIQYF
TRBV7-9	NA	TRBJ1-4	NA	TGTGCCAGCAGCATGCAAGGAACTAATGAAAAACTGTTTTTT	CASSMQGTNEKLFF
TRBV27	few	TRBJ1-2	NA	TGTGCCAGCAGTTTCGGAGGACACTATGGCTACACCTTC	CASSFGGHYGYTF
TRBV5-3	NA	TRBJ2-1	NA	TGTGCCAGCAGCTTGGACACGGTATCAGCGAGCTCCTACAATGAGCAGTTCTTC	CASSLDTVSASSYNEQFF
TRBV5-5	many	TRBJ2-3	TRBD1	TGTGCCAGCAGCTTGGTGACAGGGAGTGCCACAGATACGCAGTATTTT	CASSLVTGSATDTQYF
TRBV15	few	TRBJ1-5	NA	TGTGCCACCAGCAGAGATCAGGGCAATCAGCCCCAGCATTTT	CATSRDQGNQPQHF
TRBV7-6	few	TRBJ2-2	TRBD1	TGTGCCAGCAGCTGGGGGACAGTTCCCGCGAACACCGGGGAGCTGTTTTTT	CASSWGTVPANTGELFF
TRBV7-8	many	TRBJ1-6	NA	TGTGCCAGCAGTAACAGGGACCTCTCCTATAATTCACCCCTCCACTTT	CASSNRDLSYNSPLHF
TRBV7-8	few	TRBJ1-1	TRBD1	TGTGCCAGCAGCTCCGGGACAGGAAAAGCTTTCTTT	CASSSGTGKAFF
TRBV28	few	TRBJ1-5	NA	TGTGCCAGCTCCCTGCCGCAGCAAGGGGGACAGCCCCAGCATTTT	CASSLPQQGGQPQHF
TRBV25-1	few	TRBJ1-6	TRBD1	TGTGCCAGCAGTGAATATTTTTCGACAGGGAGTTCACCCCTCCACTTT	CASSEYFSTGSSPLHF
TRBV4-1	few	TRBJ1-6	TRBD1	TGCGCCAGCAGCCAAGCGGACAGGGTAGGCTCACCCCTCCACTTT	CASSQADRVGSPLHF
TRBV19	NA	TRBJ1-1	NA	TGTGCCAGTAGTATAGTAGGTTCAGGGAGGGACACTGAAGCTTTCTTT	CASSIVGSGRDTEAFF
TRBV7-6	many	TRBJ2-1	NA	TGTGCCAGCAGCCTCGGTCCAGGGGACCCCTACAATGAGCAGTTCTTC	CASSLGPGDPYNEQFF
TRBV6-5	NA	TRBJ2-2	TRBD1	TGTGCCAGCAGTTACTCCGGCGGGACAGGGGGCGCGGCCGGGGAGCTGTTTTTT	CASSYSGGTGGAAGELFF
TRBV12-3/TRBV12-4	NA	TRBJ2-1	NA	TGTGCCAGCAGTTTAGGAGGGGGGGGGAGACATGAGCAGTTCTTC	CASSLGGGGRHEQFF
TRBV13	NA	TRBJ2-5	TRBD1	TGTGCCAGCAGCCCGAGGGGAGGGACAGGGCAAGAGACCCAGTACTTC	CASSPRGGTGQETQYF
TRBV27	NA	TRBJ1-3	NA	TGTGCCAGCAGTCCCGTCGGGGGTGCCGGGAGTGGAAACACCATATATTTT	CASSPVGGAGSGNTIYF
TRBV27	NA	TRBJ2-1	NA	TGTGCCAGCAGTCATCCTCCGGAACAGGCGTACAATGAGCAGTTCTTC	CASSHPPEQAYNEQFF
TRBV27	NA	TRBJ2-5	NA	TGTGCCAGCAGTGATTGGGGGTCCCAAGAGACCCAGTACTTC	CASSDWGSQETQYF
TRBV7-2	many	TRBJ1-6	TRBD1	TGTGCCAGCAGCTCGACAGGGTTTGGACCCCTCCACTTT	CASSSTGFGPLHF
TRBV7-3	NA	TRBJ2-1	TRBD1	TGTGCCAGCAGCTTAACCGGGACAGGGATTAATGAGCAGTTCTTC	CASSLTGTGINEQFF
TRBV19	NA	TRBJ2-7	TRBD1	TGTGCCAGTAGTATAGGACAGGGGGCGAACGAGCAGTACTTC	CASSIGQGANEQYF
TRBV7-8	many	TRBJ2-7	TRBD1	TGTGCCAGCAGCTTATACGGGACAGGGTACTACGAGCAGTACTTC	CASSLYGTGYYEQYF
TRBV6-1	NA	TRBJ2-7	TRBD1	TGTGCCAGCAGTGAGAGGGACAGGGGAGCCTACGAGCAGTACTTC	CASSERDRGAYEQYF
TRBV6-6	NA	TRBJ1-4	NA	TGTGCCAGCAGCCAAGAGGATTGGGAAAAACTGTTTTTT	CASSQEDWEKLFF
TRBV7-2	NA	TRBJ1-2	NA	TGTGCCAGCAGCTTAGCGGAAAGGGGCTACACTGGCTACACCTTC	CASSLAERGYTGYTF
TRBV6-5	few	TRBJ2-2	TRBD1	TGTGCCAGCAGCCTCCGGACAGGGGGCAGGGACACCGGGGAGCTGTTTTTT	CASSLRTGGRDTGELFF
TRBV29-1	NA	TRBJ2-1	TRBD2	TGCAGCGCAAAAGCGGGGGGCCCCTACAATGAGCAGTTCTTC	CSAKAGGPYNEQFF
TRBV7-9	few	TRBJ1-1	NA	TGTGCCATCGGTGCTTCAGCGAACACTGAAGCTTTCTTT	CAIGASANTEAFF
TRBV12-3/TRBV12-4	NA	TRBJ2-5	NA	TGTGCCAGCAGTTTGATGGACAACCACCAAGAGACCCAGTACTTC	CASSLMDNHQETQYF
TRBV7-6	many	TRBJ1-3	NA	TGTGCCAGCAGCTTAGCCGGGACACCGGCCGGAAACACCATATATTTT	CASSLAGTPAGNTIYF
TRBV24-1	once	TRBJ2-1	NA	TGTGCCAGACCCCCCTTCTTCAATGAGCAGTTCTTC	CARPPFFNEQFF
TRBV11-1	NA	TRBJ2-5	NA	TGTGCCAGCAGCTTACGGGACGGGGGATTGGAGACCCAGTACTTC	CASSLRDGGLETQYF
TRBV7-7	NA	TRBJ2-3	NA	TGTGCTAGCAGCTTAAAACCCCCCGGGGCACTCACAGATACGCAGTATTTT	CASSLKPPGALTDTQYF
TRBV29-1	many	TRBJ1-4	NA	TGCAGCGTTGAGGGCAGGGATGAAAAACTGTTTTTT	CSVEGRDEKLFF
TRBV7-4	NA	TRBJ2-5	NA	TGTGCCAGCAGCTTTGAGGGGGGGCCTCCATGGGAGACCCAGTACTTC	CASSFEGGPPWETQYF
TRBV10-3	few	TRBJ2-1	TRBD2	TGTGCCATCAGTGATACGGGGGGGGGAAATGAGCAGTTCTTC	CAISDTGGGNEQFF
TRBV10-3	NA	TRBJ2-2	NA	TGTGCCATCATAGAGCGGTTGGACACCGGGGAGCTGTTTTTT	CAIIERLDTGELFF
TRBV7-9	few	TRBJ2-3	TRBD1	TGTGCCAGCAGCGGGGACAGGGGGCGCGCAGATACGCAGTATTTT	CASSGDRGRADTQYF
TRBV4-1	NA	TRBJ2-3	TRBD2	TGTGCCAGCAGCCGAGTAGCGGGGGAGGTAGATACGCAGTATTTT	CASSRVAGEVDTQYF
TRBV4-1	few	TRBJ1-5	NA	TGCGCCAGCAGCCATGAGATCGGGTCCGTCAATCAGCCCCAGCATTTT	CASSHEIGSVNQPQHF
TRBV4-3	NA	TRBJ1-6	TRBD1	TGCGCCAGCAGCCAGAACCTCCGGGACAGGGGCGTTAATTCACCCCTCCACTTT	CASSQNLRDRGVNSPLHF
TRBV6-1	NA	TRBJ1-1	NA	TGTGCCAGCATTGGGCAGGCCGGCGCTGAAGCTTTCTTT	CASIGQAGAEAFF
TRBV20-1	few	TRBJ2-3	TRBD2	TGCAGTGCCAGCGGGACTAGCGCTGGAGATACGCAGTATTTT	CSASGTSAGDTQYF